Below, 8 T cell receptor beta chains from the same sample are listed, as sequenced in a study of blood T cell repertoires in COVID-19. Repertoires were generated with immunoSEQ multiplex PCR, while TCRdb's copy carries only in-frame clones and drops some. The sample contains some 150,000 clones, roughly 84% of which appear only once. The specimen was peripheral blood. These receptors all come from a woman aged 55-69 years with acute or convalescent COVID-19.

J is TRBJ1-2 and V is TRBV6-6; D is undetermined. Germline CDR1 MNHNY, CDR2 SVGAGI (reference sequence). The ends were cut back, 9 bases at V and 2 bases at J, with 7 bases in the middle. The CDR3 is 11 amino acids. CDR3 region: CASEENYGYTF. CDR3 in DNA: TGTGCCAGTGAGGAGAACTATGGCTACACCTTC.

The chain has TRBV10-3 and TRBJ1-1; 8 positions match TRBD1. The V segment lost 3 bases and the J segment 4 bases; nucleotides outside the gene matches: 10. Germline V gives CDR1 ENHRY, CDR2 SYGVKD. The CDR3 runs to 16 residues. CDR3 amino acids: CAISDGTTGVSTEAFF. CDR3 nucleotide sequence: TGTGCCATCAGTGATGGGACGACAGGGGTGAGCACTGAAGCTTTCTTT.

The chain couples TRBV11-3 to TRBJ2-5; 9 nucleotides align to TRBD1. Germline CDR1 SGHNT, CDR2 YENEEA. Trimming at V came to 2 bases and at J to 5 bases, leaving 6 bases not matched to a gene. There are 15 residues in the CDR3. CDR3 sequence reads: CASSLSGTGTETQYF. CDR3 coding DNA: TGTGCCAGCAGCTTAAGCGGGACAGGGACGGAGACCCAGTACTTC.

The chain is built from TRBV20-1 and TRBJ2-5; D not resolved. V was cut by 3 bases and J by 5 bases, with 4 bases left in between. The germline V gene has CDR1 DFQATT and CDR2 SNEGSKA (reference sequence). The CDR3 covers 10 residues. The DNA of the CDR3 is TGCAGTGCTAGTTCGGAGACCCAGTACTTC. Encoded protein: CSASSETQYF.

The chain employs TRBV5-5 and TRBJ1-1; 9 nucleotides match TRBD1. V was clipped by 1 base and J by 8 bases; unmatched bases: 9. Looked up from germline, CDR1 is SGHKS and CDR2 is YYEKEE (reference sequence). The CDR3 is 15 amino acids. The DNA of the CDR3 is TGTGCCAGCAGCTTGCTCCCCGGGACAGGGCCCGAAGCTTTCTTT. It codes for CASSLLPGTGPEAFF. Based on the CDR3 plus reference TRBV5-5 and TRBJ1-1, the full variable domain is DAGVTQSPTHLIKTRGQQVTLRCSPISGHKSVSWYQQVLGQGPQFIFQYYEKEERGRGNFPDRFSARQFPNYSSELNVNALLLGDSALYLCASSLLPGTGPEAFFGQGTRLTVV.

The gene calls are TRBV27 and TRBJ2-3; tentative D call: TRBD1 (6 bases). This CDR3 contains 12 residues. Trimming cost V 8 bases and J 3 bases, with 9 bases left between them. The V gene's germline CDR1 is MNHEY and CDR2 SMNVEV (reference sequence). The CDR3: CASGQSTDTQYF. The CDR3, as DNA: TGTGCCAGCGGACAGTCAACAGATACGCAGTATTTT.

V gene TRBV19 combines with J gene TRBJ1-3; a weak D match, TRBD1 (5 bases). The germline V and J ends were trimmed by 3 bases and 2 bases, with 8 bases remaining between them. The V gene's germline CDR1 is LNHDA and CDR2 SQIVND (reference sequence). The length of the CDR3 is 14 residues. The CDR3 coding sequence is TGTGCCAGTAGTATGGGGGGAGCTGGAAACACCATATATTTT. Translation gives CASSMGGAGNTIYF.

This clone has just a few counts. The chain links TRBV9 to TRBJ2-5, with 10 bases matching TRBD2. Germline V gene sequence: CDR1 SGDLS, CDR2 YYNGEE. This CDR3 region has 16 residues. J lost 0 bases, V lost 4 bases, and 6 bases had no gene match. The DNA for the CDR3 is TGTGCCAGCAGCCCCCGGGGACTAGCGCACCAAGAGACCCAGTACTTC. It codes for CASSPRGLAHQETQYF.